The next 12 T cell receptor beta chains were all read from a single sample in a study of identical twins. TCRdb reanalysed the 5' RACE reads using MiXCR and keeps one entry per CDR3 protein. The profile shows some 600,000 distinct CDR3 sequences, about 7.6% of them singletons. This sample was also put to use in a study of yellow fever vaccine responses in identical twins.

Sequenced input: PBMCs. The origin of the receptors is a woman between 18 and 29 years old in good health.

This clonotype occurred a few times. J is TRBJ1-4 and V is TRBV7-2; D not certain. Trimming stripped 1 base from V and 4 bases from J, with 13 bases between. The CDR3 sequence is 16 residues long. Germline V lookup: CDR1 SGHTA, CDR2 FQGNSA. CDR3 sequence (DNA): TGTGCCAGCAGCTTAGATCCGACCGGGATTAATGAAAAACTGTTTTTT. Residues: CASSLDPTGINEKLFF.

This clonotype was picked up many times. CDR3 sequence (DNA): TGCAGTGCCAGTAGGACAGCGGATGTTGCCGGGGAGCTGTTTTTT. It is translated as CSASRTADVAGELFF. The V and J genes are TRBV29-1 and TRBJ2-2, with D perhaps TRBD1 (6 bases). Germline V lookup: CDR1 SQVTM, CDR2 ANQGSEA. The CDR3 runs 15 residues.

This clonotype was found a few times. This chain joins TRBV5-1 and TRBJ2-7; TRBD2 matches 7 bases. The V segment lost 2 bases and the J segment 6 bases; nucleotides outside the gene matches: 8. CDR1 is SGHRS, CDR2 YFSETQ, per germline. This CDR3 region has 14 residues. The chain's CDR3 is CASSFEGGPTEQYF. The CDR3 DNA follows: TGCGCCAGCAGCTTTGAGGGAGGGCCGACCGAGCAGTACTTC.

The rearrangement joins TRBV5-1 to TRBJ1-1; TRBD1 is a possible D gene (5 bases). Trimming took off 4 bases at V and 2 bases at J, with 12 bases between the two ends. From germline, CDR1 is SGHRS and CDR2 YFSETQ. The CDR3 has 14 residues. Here the CDR3 reads CASSPEGDNTEAFF. CDR3 sequence (DNA): TGCGCCAGCAGCCCAGAAGGGGACAACACTGAAGCTTTCTTT.

This clonotype was detected many times. This chain links TRBV28 with TRBJ2-1; D gene unclear. Germline CDR1 and CDR2: MDHEN and SYDVKM. V lost 3 bases, J lost 5 bases, and 17 bases lay in between. The CDR3 extends over 16 amino acids. CDR3 bases: TGTGCCAGCAGTTTGAGTCTGGGATATCGGGACAATGAGCAGTTCTTC. Translating it yields CASSLSLGYRDNEQFF. Together with reference TRBV28 and TRBJ2-1, the CDR3 gives the full variable domain: DVKVTQSSRYLVKRTGEKVFLECVQDMDHENMFWYRQDPGLGLRLIYFSYDVKMKEKGDIPEGYSVSREKKERFSLILESASTNQTSMYLCASSLSLGYRDNEQFFGPGTRLTVL.

There are many counts of this clonotype. The genes are TRBV27 and TRBJ1-2; 10 bases align to TRBD1. CDR1 MNHEY and CDR2 SMNVEV come from the germline V gene (reference sequence). The CDR3 covers 15 residues. Losses at the gene ends were 5 bases for V and 3 bases for J; bases not matched to a gene: 6. CDR3 residues: CASSAGDRGYYGYTF. In DNA form, the CDR3 reads TGTGCCAGCAGTGCGGGGGACAGGGGATACTATGGCTACACCTTC.

The table lists this clonotype with many counts. V gene TRBV6-5 combines with J gene TRBJ1-1; TRBD1 matches 7 bases. This CDR3 is built from 16 residues. V lost 4 bases and J lost 6; bases outside the gene matches: 14. CDR1 and CDR2 from the germline V gene are MNHEY and SVGAGI. CDR3 DNA: TGTGCCAGCAGTTCTATAGCCCGACAGGGCGTAGCTGAAGCTTTCTTT. It yields the protein CASSSIARQGVAEAFF.

This clonotype was observed many times. J is TRBJ2-3 and V is TRBV12-3 or TRBV12-4; no clear D. The CDR3 contains 14 residues. Deletions cut 6 bases from V and 2 bases from J, with 12 bases between. The CDR3 DNA reads as TGTGCCAGCAGGCCGAATTACAACACAGATACGCAGTATTTT. Translated: CASRPNYNTDTQYF.

The chain recombines TRBV6-1 with TRBJ2-7; 11 bases are shared with TRBD1. The CDR3 sequence is 15 residues long. V lost 4 bases, J lost 4 bases, and 6 bases stayed unmatched. From germline, CDR1 is MNHNS and CDR2 SASEGT. The CDR3 DNA reads as TGTGCCAGCAGTGGCGGACAGGGGGCTGTATACGAGCAGTACTTC. Translating it yields CASSGGQGAVYEQYF.

The chain carries TRBV4-2 and TRBJ2-1, with D possibly being TRBD1 (5 bases). Germline CDR1 reads LGHNA; CDR2 reads YNFKEQ. V shed 2 bases and J shed 2 bases, with 13 bases lying between them. This CDR3 is built from 16 residues. CDR3 amino acids: CASSQSMARAYNEQFF. DNA of the CDR3: TGTGCCAGCAGCCAAAGCATGGCCAGGGCCTACAATGAGCAGTTCTTC.

This clonotype has a count of ten or more. The chain recombines TRBV11-2 with TRBJ2-5; D not resolved. V was shortened by 0 bases and J by 7 bases, with 15 bases between the two germline ends. CDR3 size: 15 residues. CDR1 is SGHAT, CDR2 FQNNGV, per germline. For the CDR3, the DNA is TGTGCCAGCAGCTTAGATCGGGCCCCCCCGGGGACCCAGTACTTC. This sequence encodes CASSLDRAPPGTQYF.

This clonotype was counted many times. This chain connects TRBV28 to TRBJ2-7; 13 nucleotides line up with TRBD2. The germline V gene has CDR1 MDHEN and CDR2 SYDVKM. J lost 4 bases, V lost 6 bases, and 6 bases had no gene match. This CDR3 is 15 amino acids long. The CDR3 nucleotides read TGTGCCAGCAGAAGCGGGACTAGCGGGATATACGAGCAGTACTTC. This codes for CASRSGTSGIYEQYF.